The following is a TCR beta chain sequence with its context. TCRdb keeps only in-frame clones here, not all; method: immunoSEQ multiplex PCR. The data hold roughly 180,000 clones, with 82% observed a single time. The entry originates in a study of blood T cell repertoires in COVID-19. Material for sequencing was PBMCs or T cells enriched from blood (not recorded which). This clonotype was obtained from a man in his sixties who had recovered from COVID-19.

The CDR3 sequence: CASSHRGTGAYEQYF. Written as DNA, the CDR3 is TGTGCCAGCAGCCACAGGGGGACAGGGGCCTACGAGCAGTACTTC. The V and J genes are TRBV27 and TRBJ2-7, with TRBD1 matching over 10 bases. After removal of 6 bases from V and 2 bases from J, the junction contained 7 bases not matched to a gene. Germline assignment: CDR1 MNHEY and CDR2 SMNVEV (reference sequence). CDR3 length: 15 amino acids.